The subject of this entry is one TCR beta chain. The antigen this receptor binds is unknown. One base away there is no much larger clone; base qualities are not given. The CDR3 goes from the cysteine to the phenylalanine over 13 residues. The kept DNA is CDR3 alone, 39 bases in frame from the first base. CDR1 and CDR2 (MNHEY, SVGAGI) derive from the germline V gene. V sheds 4 bases and J sheds 7 bases, leaving 11 bases between their ends. TRB CDR3 regions were amplified from genomic DNA with the immunoSEQ two-step, bias-controlled multiplex PCR assay. CDR3 libraries were sequenced on an Illumina NextSeq 500. The original methods were these. The immunoSEQ Analyzer platform handled the initial alignment and bioinformatics, which included bias normalization against synthetic CDR3 analogs. Annotation of V, D and J genes followed the definitions in the IMGT database. Additional TRBV analyses were carried out with default settings in VDJtools version 1.1.10 and the R package tcR version 2.2.1.11. GLIPH analysis was performed with version 1.0 using default settings. Significant clonotype frequency changes were tested by 2-sided binomial test with Benjamini-Hochberg correction (alpha = 0.01) in CDR3 sequences with at least 5 reads. The source is immuneACCESS, and TCRdb retained only in-frame sequences with V and J called. Part of the clones is not carried over; for the studies checked, unresolved V genes explain less than half of this, and the remainder is unexplained. That table supplies the V and J calls and clone size; D and trimming were determined from the DNA. The sample profile shows about 20,000 clones; 84% of them were found once. 30% to 45% of the sample lies in the top ten.

The sample's time point label is to be understood as: 20-29 weeks after completion of therapy. Patients were solid-organ transplant recipients with drug-resistant/recurrent cytomegalovirus. Some ten trial participants were chosen for repertoire analysis on the basis of the availability of post-therapy peripheral blood mononuclear cells. A BD FACSAria III was used to sort viable CD3+CD8+CD4- lymphocytes from PBMCs. The Qiagen DNeasy Kit was used to extract genomic DNA from the sorted cells. The source of the sample is a study of T cell therapy after organ transplantation (dated 2019 in TCRdb). For the wider study: The therapy products consisted of autologous CMV-specific T cells grown in vitro for approximately two weeks using a peptide pool of 30 HLA class I and II CMV epitopes. Up to 6 T cell doses were administered to patients every 2 weeks, and patients were monitored for about 30 weeks after therapy was completed. About 80% of the ten patients were classed as clinical responders and two as nonresponders. A median of 1.92 x 10^8 CMV-specific T cells was administered to patients across 2 to 6 intravenous infusions. Long-term post-therapy blood samples were collected 20 to 29 weeks after completion of therapy. An open-label phase I trial of autologous CMV-specific adoptive T cell therapy in solid-organ transplant recipients was the basis for the study, which was a follow-up TRBV repertoire analysis. Only about 80% of the 10 patients had long-term post-therapy samples available. The study at large found these results: Marked pretherapy clonal expansions with minimal repertoire change after therapy were observed in nonresponders. Assessment of confounders such as concurrent antirejection and antiviral medications was prevented by the small cohort. Both transferred clonotypes and endogenous clonotypes not detected in the therapy products appeared to be included in post-therapy reconstitution. The small number of expansions detected in nonresponders may reflect reduced sample coverage resulting from poor CD8+ T cell yield. The fold change in CD8 clonality after therapy was inversely correlated with pretherapy clonality, which suggests that less biased repertoires were more open to remodeling.

The V and J genes are TRBV6-5 and TRBJ1-5; the D gene is unclear. Sample: CD8+ T cells from blood, taken after autologous CMV-specific T cell therapy. The origin of this receptor is a human patient who had received a solid organ transplant and had CMV disease. Some T cells may be donor cells from the graft after a transplant. The DNA sequence is TGTGCCAGCAGTTCAGACGAGGTACAGCCCCAGCATTTT. Its product reads: CASSSDEVQPQHF.